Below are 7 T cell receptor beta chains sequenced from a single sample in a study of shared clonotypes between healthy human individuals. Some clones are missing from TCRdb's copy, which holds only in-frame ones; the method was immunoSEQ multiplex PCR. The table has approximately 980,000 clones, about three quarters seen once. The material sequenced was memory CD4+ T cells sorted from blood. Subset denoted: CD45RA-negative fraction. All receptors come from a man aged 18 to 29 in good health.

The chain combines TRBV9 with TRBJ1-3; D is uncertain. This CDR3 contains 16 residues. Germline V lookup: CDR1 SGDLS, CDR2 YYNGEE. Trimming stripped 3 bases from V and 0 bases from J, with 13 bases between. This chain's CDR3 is CASSAQPEVSGNTIYF. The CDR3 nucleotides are TGTGCCAGCAGCGCACAACCGGAAGTCTCTGGAAACACCATATATTTT.

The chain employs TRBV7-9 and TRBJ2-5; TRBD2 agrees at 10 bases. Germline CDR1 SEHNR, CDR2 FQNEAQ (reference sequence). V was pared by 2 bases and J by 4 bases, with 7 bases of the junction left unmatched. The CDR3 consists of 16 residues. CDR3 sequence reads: CASSLRSSGSGETQYF. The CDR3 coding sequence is TGTGCCAGCAGCTTACGATCTAGCGGGAGTGGAGAGACCCAGTACTTC.

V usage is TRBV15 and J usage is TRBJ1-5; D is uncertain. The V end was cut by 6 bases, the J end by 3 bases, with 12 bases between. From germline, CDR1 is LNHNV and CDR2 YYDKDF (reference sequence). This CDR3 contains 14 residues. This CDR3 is CATRGPMSNQPQHF. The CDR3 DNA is TGTGCCACCAGAGGACCCATGTCCAATCAGCCCCAGCATTTT.

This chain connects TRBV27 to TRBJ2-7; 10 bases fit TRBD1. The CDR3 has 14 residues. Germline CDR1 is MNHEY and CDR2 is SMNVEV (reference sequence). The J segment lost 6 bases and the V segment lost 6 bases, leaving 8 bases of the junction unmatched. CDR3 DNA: TGTGCCAGCAGGAACCCCGGGACAGGGGTCGAGCAGTACTTC. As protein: CASRNPGTGVEQYF.

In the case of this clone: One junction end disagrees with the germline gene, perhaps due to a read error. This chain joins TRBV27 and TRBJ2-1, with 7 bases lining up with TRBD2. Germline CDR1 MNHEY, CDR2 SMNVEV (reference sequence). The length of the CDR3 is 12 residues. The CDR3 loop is CASRPSGGHYLF. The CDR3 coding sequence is TGTGCCAGCAGGCCCTCGGGGGGTCACTACCTCTTC.

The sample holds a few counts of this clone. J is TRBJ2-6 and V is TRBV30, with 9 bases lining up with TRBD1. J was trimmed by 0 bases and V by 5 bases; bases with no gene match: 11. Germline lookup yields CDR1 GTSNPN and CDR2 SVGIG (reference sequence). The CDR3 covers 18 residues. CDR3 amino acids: CAWALGQGHLSGANVLTF. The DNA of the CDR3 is TGTGCCTGGGCTCTGGGACAGGGACATCTCTCTGGGGCCAACGTCCTGACTTTC.

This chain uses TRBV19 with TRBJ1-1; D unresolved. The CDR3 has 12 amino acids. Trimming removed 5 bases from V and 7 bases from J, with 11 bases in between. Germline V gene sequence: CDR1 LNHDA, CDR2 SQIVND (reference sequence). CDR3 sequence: CASSSRTDEAFF. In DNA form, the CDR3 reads TGTGCCAGTAGTTCCCGGACCGATGAAGCTTTCTTT.